This T cell receptor beta chain was identified in a study of CD8 T cells in ankylosing spondylitis. In this sample, this clonotype turned up a few times. TCRdb redid the calling of the 5' RACE reads with MiXCR, one entry per CDR3 protein. The sample consists of roughly 250,000 distinct CDR3 sequences, over 8.5% of them appearing once. This CDR3 is 15 amino acids long. The V end was cut by 8 bases, the J end by 2 bases, with 16 bases between. The TCR comes from a male donor with ankylosing spondylitis or in good health (not recorded which). The sample consisted of blood, either unsorted or a sorted T cell fraction (not recorded which). The chain joins TRBV12-3 or TRBV12-4 to TRBJ1-5; maybe TRBD1 (5 bases). The CDR3 DNA follows: TGTGCCAGCGCAGTTACGGGCAGGGGCAATCAGCCCCAGCATTTT. It yields the protein CASAVTGRGNQPQHF.